This entry concerns a single T cell receptor (beta chain). No antigen is known for it. The source of the sample is a study of T cells expressing NK-cell markers. The CDR3 spans 13 residues. Germline values: CDR1 MNHNY, CDR2 SVGAGI (reference sequence). Study-level results: In five or six donors, dominant CD3+CD56+NKG2C+ clonotypes ranked among the top 10 CD8+ clonotypes.

TCRdb processed the 5' RACE reads again and assigns one entry to each CDR3 protein, with no DNA. Its listing shows approximately 170,000 distinct CDR3 sequences. The receptor was derived from a man aged 18-70 years in good health. V and J are TRBV6-6 and TRBJ1-2; TCRdb reports TRBD1, a call that lacks DNA to check it against. Sequencing was carried out using blood T cells: a sorted CD56 or NKG2C T cell subset, CD4+ or CD8+ T cells, or bulk PBMC T cells (not recorded which). The CDR3 is CASGQGAFNGYTF.